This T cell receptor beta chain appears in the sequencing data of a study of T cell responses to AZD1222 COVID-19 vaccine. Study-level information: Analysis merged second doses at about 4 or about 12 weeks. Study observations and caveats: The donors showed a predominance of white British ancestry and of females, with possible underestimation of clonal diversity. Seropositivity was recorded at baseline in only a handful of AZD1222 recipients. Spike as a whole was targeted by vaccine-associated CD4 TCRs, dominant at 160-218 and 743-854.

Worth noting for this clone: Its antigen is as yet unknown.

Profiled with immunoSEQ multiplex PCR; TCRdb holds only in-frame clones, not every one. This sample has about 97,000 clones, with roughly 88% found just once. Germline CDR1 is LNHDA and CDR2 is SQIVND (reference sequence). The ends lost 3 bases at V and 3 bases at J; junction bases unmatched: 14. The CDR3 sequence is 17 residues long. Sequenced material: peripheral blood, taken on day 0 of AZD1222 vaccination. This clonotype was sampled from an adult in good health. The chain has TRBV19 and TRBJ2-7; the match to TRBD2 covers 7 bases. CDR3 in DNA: TGTGCCAGTAGTATCATGGGGACCGGGACTAAGAGCTACGAGCAGTACTTC. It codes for CASSIMGTGTKSYEQYF.